These T cell receptor beta chains were read from a single sample in a study of T cell repertoires in cytomegalovirus infection. No antigens are known for them. One entry per CDR3 protein results from TCRdb running MiXCR on the reads. The sample includes some 920,000 distinct CDR3 sequences, less than 35% of them seen just once. The material sequenced was cultured CD8+ T cells from PBMCs, taken from culture after CMV antigen stimulation. Receptors originate from a human donor in good health (CMV status not recorded). Some clones in this sample may be carry-over from other donors' samples. Each CDR3 is given without its conserved first and last residue.

TRBJ2-7	TRBV19	ASSIGYEQY
TRBJ1-2	TRBV7-9	ASSVPGRDDYGYT
TRBJ2-3	TRBV9	ASSPRSGSSTDTQY
TRBJ2-7	TRBV10-3	AISDPDVSSYEQY
TRBJ1-2	TRBV6-6	ASSYSATGNGYT
TRBJ1-3	TRBV20-1	SARDASGSSGNTIY
TRBJ2-6	TRBV14	ASSQGGQHSGANVLT
TRBJ1-2	TRBV6-5	ASSHRDRGNPNYGYT
TRBJ2-6	TRBV9	ASSVEGLPANVLT
TRBJ2-1	TRBV15	ATSSPGTGPYNEQF
TRBJ2-1	TRBV7-9	ASSQRYGEF
TRBJ1-5	TRBV6-2/TRBV6-3	ASTPGQGMGSNQPQH
TRBJ1-2	TRBV6-1	ASSPDSNYGYT
TRBJ2-4	TRBV20-1	SVWTPKNIQY
TRBJ2-2	TRBV27	ASTPTGGMSTGELF
TRBJ2-5	TRBV18	ASSTGPNTGETQY
TRBJ1-2	TRBV15	ATSTTSYGYT
TRBJ2-7	TRBV5-1	ASSLILAIEGSEQY
TRBJ1-2	TRBV12-3/TRBV12-4	ASSLGQGRGYT
TRBJ1-2	TRBV29-1	SVEKGSNYGYT
TRBJ1-1	TRBV4-1	ASSQDRGWENTEAF
TRBJ2-5	TRBV7-9	ASSSSGLQKETQY